This record covers a single TCR beta chain. The junction departs from the called germline gene at one end, perhaps through a read error. Methods used by the authors: How many nucleated cells were present was estimated from reference gene primer amplification. Only in-frame clones appear in the TCRdb table, and some are missing; sequencing was by immunoSEQ multiplex PCR. V, J and clone size reflect that table, while D and trimming were determined from the DNA. The table shows about 240,000 clones, with around 86% occurring only once. The data belong to a study of blood T cell repertoires in COVID-19. Overall study: T cells, B-cell-depleted T cells, or PBMCs provided the cDNA or gDNA that served as material.

The sequenced sample consisted of PBMCs or T cells enriched from blood (not recorded which). This receptor was taken from a woman between 40 and 55 years old with acute COVID-19.

The CDR3 is CASSQDPGGPHLVF. CDR3 sequence (DNA): TGTGCCAGCAGCCAAGATCCGGGAGGGCCCCATCTCGTCTTC. The chain is built from TRBV3-1 (or the pseudogene TRBV3-2) and TRBJ2-1, with 8 bases fitting TRBD2. CDR3 length: 14 amino acids. CDR1 and CDR2 (germline): LGHDT, YNNKEL (reference sequence).